This entry features one T cell receptor (beta chain) sequence. Its antigen is undetermined. Produced via immunoSEQ multiplex PCR; TCRdb's table is partial and in-frame only. The table has tens of thousands of clones, around 92% seen once; the top ten hold roughly 9.8%. These data originate in a study of OX40 agonist ivuxolimab in advanced cancers. Study details: Mean age around 64 years, range roughly 20 to 85; roughly 82% male. Patients with prior anti-PD-1, anti-PD-L1 or anti-CTLA-4 therapy were eligible; less than 50% had some. Broader study findings: Circulating CD4+ and CD8+ T cells showed clonal expansion by week 6 at 0.1 to 3.0 mg/kg.

The CDR3 runs to 13 residues. Trimming pared 5 bases from V and 7 bases from J, leaving 15 bases between. CDR1 is MDHEN, CDR2 SYDVKM, per germline. This clonotype was sampled from an adult with an advanced solid tumor such as melanoma, head and neck, liver or kidney cancer. This sample comprised CD4+ or CD8+ T cells sorted from blood, obtained in a trial of the OX40 agonist ivuxolimab. The rearrangement joins TRBV28 to TRBJ2-7; the D is unclear. CDR3 sequence reads: CASSAPLVGEQYF. The CDR3 nucleotides read TGTGCCAGCAGTGCCCCCTTGGTTGGGGAGCAGTACTTC.